These 5 T cell receptor beta chains share one sample of origin, sequenced in a study of T cell changes during pregnancy in multiple sclerosis. Assay used: immunoSEQ multiplex PCR; TCRdb lists only in-frame clones, some missing. The sample lists 70,000 to 90,000 clones, about 89% seen once, with 3% to 4.5% in the top ten. The specimen comprised PBMCs, sampled in the first trimester of pregnancy. These receptors all stem from a female donor in good health, serving as a control in a pregnancy study. Some clones in this sample may be carry-over from other donors' samples.

The chain has TRBV11-2 and TRBJ2-2; 9 bases fit TRBD2. J lost 7 bases, V lost 3 bases, and 9 bases had no gene match. CDR3 length: 16 amino acids. Per germline, CDR1 SGHAT and CDR2 FQNNGV. CDR3 protein: CASSFRRGGQDGELFF. In DNA, the CDR3 is TGTGCCAGCAGCTTCAGGCGGGGGGGGCAGGACGGGGAGCTGTTTTTT. Using reference TRBV11-2 and TRBJ2-2 for the parts outside the CDR3, the full variable domain is EAGVAQSPRYKIIEKRQSVAFWCNPISGHATLYWYQQILGQGPKLLIQFQNNGVVDDSQLPKDRFSAERLKGVDSTLKIQPAKLEDSAVYLCASSFRRGGQDGELFFGEGSRLTVL.

Here the CDR3 reads CASSLSSRGGDIQYF. The CDR3, as DNA: TGTGCCAGCAGCTTGAGCAGCCGGGGGGGAGACATTCAGTACTTC. V usage is TRBV11-2 and J usage is TRBJ2-4, with TRBD2 matching 8 bases. The CDR3 spans 15 residues. V lost 3 bases and J lost 8; bases outside the gene matches: 9. Germline V gene data show CDR1 as SGHAT and CDR2 as FQNNGV.

The chain is built from TRBV7-2 and TRBJ2-7, with no clear D. Germline CDR1 is SGHTA and CDR2 is FQGNSA. Trimming took off 5 bases at V and 3 bases at J, with 8 bases between the two ends. This CDR3 has 12 residues. The CDR3 DNA follows: TGTGCCAGCAGCCGTCCGGGCTACGAGCAGTACTTC. Translating it yields CASSRPGYEQYF.

CDR3 protein: CASSLETGGPNTQYF. The CDR3 DNA reads as TGTGCCAGCAGCTTAGAGACGGGGGGGCCTAATACGCAGTATTTT. The chain uses TRBV7-9 and TRBJ2-3; TRBD2 matches 8 bases. V trimming: 1 base; J trimming: 7 bases; junction bases outside the gene matches: 7. From germline, CDR1 is SEHNR and CDR2 FQNEAQ (reference sequence). CDR3 length equals 15 residues.

The count of this clone is one. This chain connects TRBV5-1 to TRBJ2-3; possibly TRBD1 for D (6 bases). The CDR3 is 14 amino acids. The germline V gene encodes CDR1 SGHRS and CDR2 YFSETQ. V was cut by 1 base and J by 6 bases, with 12 bases left in between. In DNA, the CDR3 is TGCGCCAGCAGCTTGTGGGGGCCCCAGGATACGCAGTATTTT. Translated, it gives CASSLWGPQDTQYF.